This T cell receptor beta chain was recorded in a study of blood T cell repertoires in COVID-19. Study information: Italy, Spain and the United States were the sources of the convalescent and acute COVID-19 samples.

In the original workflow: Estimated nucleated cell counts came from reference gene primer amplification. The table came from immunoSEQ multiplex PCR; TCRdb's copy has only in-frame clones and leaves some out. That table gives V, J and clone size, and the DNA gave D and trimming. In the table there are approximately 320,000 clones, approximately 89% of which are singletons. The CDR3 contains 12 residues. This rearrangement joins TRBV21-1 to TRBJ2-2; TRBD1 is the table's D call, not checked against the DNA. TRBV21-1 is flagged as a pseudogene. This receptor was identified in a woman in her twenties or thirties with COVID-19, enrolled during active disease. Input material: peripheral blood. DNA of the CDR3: TGTGCCAGCTCCCAGGGGTCCGGGGAGCTGTTTTTT. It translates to CASSQGSGELFF.